This T cell receptor beta chain was profiled in a study of identical twins. TCRdb re-called the 5' RACE reads with MiXCR, one entry per CDR3 protein. The sample holds around 490,000 distinct CDR3 sequences, approximately 20% seen once. Findings and caveats of the study: It was out-of-frame TCR alpha sharing in monozygotic twins that models underestimated. High-abundance cord blood beta clonotypes had fewer insertions; memory repertoires showed none.

This CDR3 has 17 residues. J gave up 6 bases and V 3 bases, and 8 bases lay outside the gene matches. The V gene's germline CDR1 is MDHEN and CDR2 SYDVKM. About this clonotype itself: Its cognate antigen is unknown.

These data were likewise used in another study, on yellow fever vaccine responses in identical twins. That report adds: A vaccine T cell response that seemed partly convergent and partly personalized was reported in twins.

This TCR came from a woman younger than 30 in good health. The J gene is TRBJ2-2, the V gene TRBV28, with 12 bases lining up with TRBD2. The sequenced sample consisted of CD4+ T cells sorted from blood. CDR3 sequence (DNA): TGTGCCAGCAGTTTGATGAGACTAGCGGGAGTTCCCGGGGAGCTGTTTTTT. It translates to CASSLMRLAGVPGELFF.